This T cell receptor (beta chain) was profiled in a study of cytomegalovirus exposure and HLA in healthy donors. Looking at the study overall: An earlier analysis found fewer than 120 million unique TCR beta sequences from around 180 million T cells.

The ends lost 6 bases at V and 1 base at J; junction bases unmatched: 11. The CDR3 runs to 16 residues. Per germline, CDR1 SGHDN and CDR2 FVKESK. Vbeta (60) and Jbeta (13) primers were used in the PCR. Assay used: immunoSEQ multiplex PCR; TCRdb lists only in-frame clones, some missing. The sample consists of 150,000 to 200,000 clones, roughly four fifths of them appearing once. The sequence derives from a girl under 18 in good health and CMV-seropositive. The chain couples TRBV14 to TRBJ1-2; TRBD1 matches at 7 bases. Sequencing input: PBMCs. The CDR3 DNA reads as TGTGCCAGCAGTCCAGGGGGAACAGTAATTAACTATGGCTACACCTTC. Amino acid sequence: CASSPGGTVINYGYTF.